The rows below give T cell receptor beta chains drawn from one sample of a study of chemoradiotherapy in HPV16-positive cancers. Assay used: immunoSEQ multiplex PCR; TCRdb lists only in-frame clones, some missing. There are 25,000 to 40,000 clones in the sample; roughly 88% occur only once, and roughly 4.5% lies in the top ten. The input for sequencing was blood, taken from a patient who underwent chemoradiotherapy. The receptor set was obtained from a human donor with HPV-associated anogenital cancer. CDR3s include the opening cysteine and the closing phenylalanine or tryptophan. Each record gives: D gene, J gene, V gene, clone size, CDR3 protein, CDR3 DNA. D genes are given only for firm matches. Some rows have no size entry. The others give once, few or many, or a class for an expanded clone.

d_call: NA; j_call: TRBJ1-4; v_call: TRBV7-9; clone_size: NA; cdr3_aa: CASSLGSGWEKLFF; cdr3_nt: TGTGCCAGCAGCTTAGGGTCGGGATGGGAAAAACTGTTTTTT
d_call: NA; j_call: TRBJ1-1; v_call: TRBV7-9; clone_size: NA; cdr3_aa: CASSLGGNEAFF; cdr3_nt: TGTGCCAGCAGCTTAGGGGGCAATGAAGCTTTCTTT
d_call: TRBD1; j_call: TRBJ1-2; v_call: TRBV7-9; clone_size: NA; cdr3_aa: CASSPLRDRDYGYTF; cdr3_nt: TGTGCCAGCAGCCCTCTACGGGACAGGGACTATGGCTACACCTTC
d_call: NA; j_call: TRBJ1-5; v_call: TRBV19; clone_size: large; cdr3_aa: CASDTRDSNQPQHF; cdr3_nt: TGTGCCTCAGATACACGGGATAGCAATCAGCCCCAGCATTTT
d_call: NA; j_call: TRBJ1-1; v_call: TRBV19; clone_size: NA; cdr3_aa: CASSRASNTEAFF; cdr3_nt: TGTGCCAGTAGTAGGGCCTCGAACACTGAAGCTTTCTTT
d_call: TRBD2; j_call: TRBJ2-7; v_call: TRBV13; clone_size: few; cdr3_aa: CASTTGGGTTYEQYF; cdr3_nt: TGTGCCAGCACAACGGGAGGGGGGACTACCTACGAGCAGTACTTC
d_call: NA; j_call: TRBJ1-4; v_call: TRBV7-9; clone_size: NA; cdr3_aa: CATSRGGTVNEKLFF; cdr3_nt: TGTGCCACCTCCCGGGGGGGGACGGTTAATGAAAAACTGTTTTTT
d_call: TRBD1; j_call: TRBJ2-3; v_call: TRBV9; clone_size: NA; cdr3_aa: CASSPRQGATDTQYF; cdr3_nt: TGTGCCAGCAGCCCACGACAGGGGGCAACAGATACGCAGTATTTT
d_call: NA; j_call: TRBJ2-2; v_call: TRBV4-1; clone_size: NA; cdr3_aa: CASSHLLGAGELFF; cdr3_nt: TGCGCCAGCAGCCACCTCTTGGGGGCCGGGGAGCTGTTTTTT
d_call: TRBD1; j_call: TRBJ1-2; v_call: TRBV4-2; clone_size: NA; cdr3_aa: CASSQGPSGQGRYGYTF; cdr3_nt: TGTGCCAGCAGCCAAGGCCCATCGGGACAGGGAAGATATGGCTACACCTTC
d_call: NA; j_call: TRBJ1-1; v_call: TRBV30; clone_size: NA; cdr3_aa: CAWRRVGGQRTEAFF; cdr3_nt: TGTGCCTGGAGAAGGGTGGGGGGTCAGCGCACTGAAGCTTTCTTT
d_call: NA; j_call: TRBJ2-5; v_call: TRBV19; clone_size: NA; cdr3_aa: CASSIGRRETQYF; cdr3_nt: TGTGCCAGTAGTATAGGCCGGAGGGAGACCCAGTACTTC
d_call: NA; j_call: TRBJ2-5; v_call: TRBV4-2; clone_size: NA; cdr3_aa: CASSQNPKDHGETQYF; cdr3_nt: TGTGCCAGCAGCCAAAATCCTAAGGACCACGGGGAGACCCAGTACTTC
d_call: NA; j_call: TRBJ1-5; v_call: TRBV30; clone_size: NA; cdr3_aa: CASRGGGGSNQPQHF; cdr3_nt: TGTGCCTCCAGAGGGGGGGGCGGAAGCAATCAGCCCCAGCATTTT
d_call: TRBD1; j_call: TRBJ2-5; v_call: TRBV4-2; clone_size: once; cdr3_aa: CASSPRDRVGETQYF; cdr3_nt: TGTGCCAGCAGCCCCCGGGACAGGGTCGGAGAGACCCAGTACTTC
d_call: NA; j_call: TRBJ2-1; v_call: TRBV28; clone_size: NA; cdr3_aa: CASSPRYNEQFF; cdr3_nt: TGTGCCAGCAGTCCTCGTTACAATGAGCAGTTCTTC
d_call: NA; j_call: TRBJ1-4; v_call: TRBV21-1; clone_size: NA; cdr3_aa: CASSKRKTGGSAEVF; cdr3_nt: TGTGCCAGCAGCAAGCGAAAGACAGGGGGCTCCGCGGAGGTTTTT
d_call: NA; j_call: TRBJ1-5; v_call: TRBV5-1; clone_size: NA; cdr3_aa: CASSSDVMQPQHF; cdr3_nt: TGCGCCAGCAGCTCGGATGTAATGCAGCCCCAGCATTTT
d_call: TRBD2; j_call: TRBJ2-1; v_call: TRBV5-1; clone_size: NA; cdr3_aa: CATAPSGGYNEQFF; cdr3_nt: TGCGCCACCGCGCCTAGCGGGGGTTACAATGAGCAGTTCTTC
d_call: NA; j_call: TRBJ2-1; v_call: TRBV5-4; clone_size: NA; cdr3_aa: CASSHYQDYNEQFF; cdr3_nt: TGTGCCAGCAGCCACTACCAGGACTACAATGAGCAGTTCTTC
d_call: NA; j_call: TRBJ1-3; v_call: TRBV27; clone_size: once; cdr3_aa: CASSLSSGISNTIYF; cdr3_nt: TGTGCCAGCAGTTTATCGTCGGGGATTAGTAACACCATATATTTT
d_call: NA; j_call: TRBJ2-2; v_call: TRBV4-1; clone_size: NA; cdr3_aa: CASSQDARRDPGELFF; cdr3_nt: TGCGCCAGCAGCCAAGATGCTAGGAGAGACCCCGGGGAGCTGTTTTTT
d_call: NA; j_call: TRBJ2-5; v_call: TRBV10-3; clone_size: NA; cdr3_aa: CAISPGPRLQETQYF; cdr3_nt: TGTGCCATCAGCCCGGGACCGAGACTACAAGAGACCCAGTACTTC